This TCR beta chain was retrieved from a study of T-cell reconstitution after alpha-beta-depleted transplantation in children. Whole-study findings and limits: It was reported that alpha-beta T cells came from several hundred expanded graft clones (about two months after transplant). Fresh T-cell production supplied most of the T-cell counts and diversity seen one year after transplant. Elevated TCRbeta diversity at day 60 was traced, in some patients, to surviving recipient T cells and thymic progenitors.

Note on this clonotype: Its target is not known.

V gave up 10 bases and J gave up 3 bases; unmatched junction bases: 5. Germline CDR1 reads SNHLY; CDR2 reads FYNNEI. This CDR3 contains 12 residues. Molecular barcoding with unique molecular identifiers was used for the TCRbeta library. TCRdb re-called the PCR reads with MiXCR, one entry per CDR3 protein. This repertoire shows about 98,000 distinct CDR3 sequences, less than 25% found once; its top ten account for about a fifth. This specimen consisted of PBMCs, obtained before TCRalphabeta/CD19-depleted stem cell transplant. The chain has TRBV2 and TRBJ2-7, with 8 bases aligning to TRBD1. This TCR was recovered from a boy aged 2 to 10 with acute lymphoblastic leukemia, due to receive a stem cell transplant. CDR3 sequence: CAKGQGDYEQYF. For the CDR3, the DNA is TGTGCCAAAGGACAGGGAGACTACGAGCAGTACTTC. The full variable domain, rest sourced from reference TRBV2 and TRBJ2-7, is EPEVTQTPSHQVTQMGQEVILRCVPISNHLYFYWYRQILGQKVEFLVSFYNNEISEKSEIFDDQFSVERPDGSNFTLKIRSTKLEDSAMYFCAKGQGDYEQYFGPGTRLTVT.